This passage covers 8 T cell receptor beta chains from one sample sequenced in a study of T cell changes during pregnancy in multiple sclerosis. Clones were sequenced by immunoSEQ multiplex PCR, and TCRdb holds only the in-frame ones, with some missing. Of 29,000 or so clones in the sample, around 91% were seen once. The sequences come from CD8+ T cells from peripheral blood mononuclear cells, collected after pregnancy. The receptor source for this set is a female donor with multiple sclerosis, enrolled in a pregnancy study.

This sequence joins TRBV27 and TRBJ2-1, with no clear D. The CDR3 covers 16 residues. Trimming pared 3 bases from V and 5 bases from J, leaving 17 bases between. Germline CDR1 MNHEY, CDR2 SMNVEV (reference sequence). The CDR3 reads CASSFLTRPEHNEQFF. The DNA of the CDR3 is TGTGCCAGCAGTTTTTTAACACGTCCCGAACACAATGAGCAGTTCTTC.

The V call is TRBV4-1, the J call TRBJ2-3; D is unresolved. Trimming removed 0 bases at V and 4 bases at J, with 5 bases between. The CDR3 extends over 13 amino acids. Looked up from germline, CDR1 is MGHRA and CDR2 is YSYEKL. The CDR3 loop reads CASSQDPSDTQYF. Written as DNA, the CDR3 is TGCGCCAGCAGCCAAGATCCATCAGATACGCAGTATTTT.

This chain links TRBV27 with TRBJ2-1, with a weak D call TRBD1 (5 bases). Trimming cost V 6 bases and J 7 bases, with 19 bases left between them. Germline V gene data show CDR1 as MNHEY and CDR2 as SMNVEV (reference sequence). The CDR3 sequence is 15 residues long. CDR3 bases: TGTGCCAGCAGCACCACCCCTTCAGGGTTGAATGAGCAGTTCTTC. As protein: CASSTTPSGLNEQFF.

The chain employs TRBV4-3 and TRBJ2-7; 11 nucleotides agree with TRBD1. Germline lookup yields CDR1 LGHNA and CDR2 YSLEER. CDR3 length equals 16 residues. The ends lost 0 bases at V and 4 bases at J; junction bases unmatched: 5. The CDR3 nucleotides read TGCGCCAGCAGCCAAGATGTCGGGACAGGGGGATACGAGCAGTACTTC. Translated, it gives CASSQDVGTGGYEQYF.

V is TRBV7-9 and J is TRBJ2-1; 8 bases match TRBD1. V trimming: 0 bases; J trimming: 3 bases; junction bases outside the gene matches: 4. The CDR3 extends over 16 amino acids. Germline V gene sequence: CDR1 SEHNR, CDR2 FQNEAQ (reference sequence). The CDR3 sequence: CASSLATGGNYNEQFF. The DNA for the CDR3 is TGTGCCAGCAGCTTAGCTACAGGGGGAAACTACAATGAGCAGTTCTTC.

This sequence joins TRBV9 and TRBJ2-7, with D maybe TRBD2 (5 bases). V was clipped by 3 bases and J by 3 bases, with 16 bases between them. CDR1 SGDLS and CDR2 YYNGEE come from the germline V gene. The CDR3 is 15 amino acids. The CDR3 DNA is TGTGCCAGCAGCGGGACTGGTGGACCCATCTACGAGCAGTACTTC. Its translation: CASSGTGGPIYEQYF.

This clone has only one observation. The rearrangement links TRBV6-4 to TRBJ2-2; maybe TRBD1 (5 bases). Deletions cut 2 bases from V and 1 base from J, with 8 bases between. This CDR3 is built from 15 residues. Germline V gives CDR1 MRHNA, CDR2 SNTAGT. The CDR3 DNA follows: TGTGCCAGCAGTGACCCCGGACAGAACACCGGGGAGCTGTTTTTT. Protein: CASSDPGQNTGELFF.

This clone was picked up a small number of times. At one boundary the junction diverges from the germline segment, which might be a read error. Other DNA sequences in the same sample also yield this CDR3. The chain uses TRBV7-2 and TRBJ2-2; D may be TRBD2 (5 bases). The germline gives CDR1 SGHTA, CDR2 FQGNSA. The CDR3 covers 15 residues. The DNA of the CDR3 is TGCGCCAGCAGCCAATATGAGGGAAGCACCGGGGAGCTGTTTTTT. Translation: CASSQYEGSTGELFF.